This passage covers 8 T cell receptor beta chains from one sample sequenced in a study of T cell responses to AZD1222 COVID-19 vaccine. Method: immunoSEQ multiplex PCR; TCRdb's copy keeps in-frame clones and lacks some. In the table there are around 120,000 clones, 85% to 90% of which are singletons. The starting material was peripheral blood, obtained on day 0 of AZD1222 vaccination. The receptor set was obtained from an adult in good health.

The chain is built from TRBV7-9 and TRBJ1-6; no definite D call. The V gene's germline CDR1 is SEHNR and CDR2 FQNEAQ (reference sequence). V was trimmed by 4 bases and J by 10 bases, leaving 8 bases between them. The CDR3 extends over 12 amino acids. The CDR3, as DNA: TGTGCCAGCAGCTCCAGTGGATCACCCCTCCACTTT. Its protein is CASSSSGSPLHF. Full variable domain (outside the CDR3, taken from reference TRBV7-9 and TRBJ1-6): DTGVSQNPRHKITKRGQNVTFRCDPISEHNRLYWYRQTLGQGPEFLTYFQNEAQLEKSRLLSDRFSAERPKGSFSTLEIQRTEQGDSAMYLCASSSSGSPLHFGNGTRLTVT.

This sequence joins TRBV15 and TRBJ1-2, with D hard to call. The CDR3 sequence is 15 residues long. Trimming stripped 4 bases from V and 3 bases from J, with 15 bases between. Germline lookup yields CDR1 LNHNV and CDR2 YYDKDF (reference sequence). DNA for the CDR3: TGTGCCACCAGCACCGGGGTGTTTTTCTACTATGGCTACACCTTC. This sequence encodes CATSTGVFFYYGYTF.

CDR3 residues: CSVDGQGINEQYF. The CDR3 nucleotides are TGCAGCGTTGATGGGCAGGGAATCAACGAGCAGTACTTC. This sequence joins TRBV29-1 and TRBJ2-7; weak D call: TRBD1 (5 bases). Germline loops: CDR1 SQVTM, CDR2 ANQGSEA. This CDR3 is built from 13 residues. Trimming took off 3 bases at V and 5 bases at J, with 14 bases between the two ends.

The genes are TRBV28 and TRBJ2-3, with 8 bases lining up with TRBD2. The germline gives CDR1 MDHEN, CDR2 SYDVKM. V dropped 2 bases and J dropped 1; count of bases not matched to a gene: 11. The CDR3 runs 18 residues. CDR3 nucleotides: TGTGCCAGCAGTTTAGGACTCACCCCGCGGGGGGGCACAGATACGCAGTATTTT. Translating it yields CASSLGLTPRGGTDTQYF. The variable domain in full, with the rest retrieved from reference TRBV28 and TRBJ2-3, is DVKVTQSSRYLVKRTGEKVFLECVQDMDHENMFWYRQDPGLGLRLIYFSYDVKMKEKGDIPEGYSVSREKKERFSLILESASTNQTSMYLCASSLGLTPRGGTDTQYFGPGTRLTVL.

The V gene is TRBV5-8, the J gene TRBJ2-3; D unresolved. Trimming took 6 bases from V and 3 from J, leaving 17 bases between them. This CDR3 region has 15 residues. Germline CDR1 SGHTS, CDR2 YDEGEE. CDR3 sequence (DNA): TGTGCCAGCACCCGGCGGCCCGACGGGACAGATACGCAGTATTTT. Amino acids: CASTRRPDGTDTQYF.

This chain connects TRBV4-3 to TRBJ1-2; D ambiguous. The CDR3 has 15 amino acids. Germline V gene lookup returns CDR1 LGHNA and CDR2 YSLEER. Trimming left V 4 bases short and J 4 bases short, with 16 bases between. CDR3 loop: CASSPPWAERYGYTF. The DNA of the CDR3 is TGCGCCAGCAGCCCCCCCTGGGCAGAGCGCTATGGCTACACCTTC.

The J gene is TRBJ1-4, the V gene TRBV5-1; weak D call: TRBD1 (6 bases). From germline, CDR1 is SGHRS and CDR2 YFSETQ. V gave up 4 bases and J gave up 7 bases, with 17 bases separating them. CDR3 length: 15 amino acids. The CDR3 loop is CASSPTTGRGEKLFF. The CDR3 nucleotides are TGCGCCAGCAGCCCCACCACAGGGAGAGGTGAAAAACTGTTTTTT.

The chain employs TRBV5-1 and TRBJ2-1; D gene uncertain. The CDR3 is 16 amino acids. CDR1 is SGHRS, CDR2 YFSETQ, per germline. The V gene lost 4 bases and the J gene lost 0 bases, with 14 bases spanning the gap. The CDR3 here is CASSPRNPSSYNEQFF. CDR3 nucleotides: TGCGCCAGCAGCCCCAGGAACCCGAGCTCCTACAATGAGCAGTTCTTC.